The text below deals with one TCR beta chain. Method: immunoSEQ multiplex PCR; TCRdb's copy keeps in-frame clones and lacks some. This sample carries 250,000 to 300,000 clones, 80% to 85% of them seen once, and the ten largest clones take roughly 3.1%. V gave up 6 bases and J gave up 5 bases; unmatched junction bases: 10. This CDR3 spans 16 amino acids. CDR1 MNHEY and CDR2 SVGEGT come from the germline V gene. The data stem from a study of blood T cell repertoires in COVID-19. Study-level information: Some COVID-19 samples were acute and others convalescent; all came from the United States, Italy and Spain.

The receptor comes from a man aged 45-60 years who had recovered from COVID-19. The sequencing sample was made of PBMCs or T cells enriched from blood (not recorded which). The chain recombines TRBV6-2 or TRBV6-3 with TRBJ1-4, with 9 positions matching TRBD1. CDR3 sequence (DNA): TGTGCCAGCAGCCCCGATACAGGGGGCAGAAATGAAAAACTGTTTTTT. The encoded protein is CASSPDTGGRNEKLFF.